A single sample gave rise to the 28 T cell receptor beta chains below, sequenced in a study of T cells after yellow fever vaccination. Each CDR3 protein gets one entry after TCRdb re-called the 5' RACE reads with MiXCR. The sample has approximately 180,000 distinct CDR3 sequences; approximately 6.2% are singletons. The source material was CD4+ T cells sorted from PBMCs, sampled on the day of the first yellow fever vaccination. The source of these receptors is a man aged 18 to 29 who received the YFV17D yellow fever vaccine.

This clonotype showed up many times. The chain joins TRBV12-5 to TRBJ1-2, with D perhaps TRBD1 (5 bases). Trimming removed 7 bases at V and 4 bases at J, with 13 bases between. Germline-derived CDR1 and CDR2 are LGHNT and FRNRAP. The CDR3 runs to 13 residues. In nucleotides, the CDR3 is TGTGCTAGTGCGACCTGGAGGGGCTATGGCTACACCTTC. Amino acids: CASATWRGYGYTF.

This clonotype was seen at least ten times. This rearrangement joins TRBV5-1 to TRBJ1-1; tentative D call: TRBD1 (6 bases). The CDR3 spans 19 residues. The germline gives CDR1 SGHRS, CDR2 YFSETQ. V lost 1 base and J 3 bases, leaving 25 bases between the germline ends. The CDR3 protein is CASSLWPSTGRWSDTEAFF. CDR3 nucleotide sequence: TGCGCCAGCAGCTTGTGGCCTTCGACAGGCAGGTGGTCGGACACTGAAGCTTTCTTT. The whole variable domain, remainder taken from reference TRBV5-1 and TRBJ1-1, is KAGVTQTPRYLIKTRGQQVTLSCSPISGHRSVSWYQQTPGQGLQFLFEYFSETQRNKGNFPGRFSGRQFSNSRSEMNVSTLELGDSALYLCASSLWPSTGRWSDTEAFFGQGTRLTVV.

This clonotype was detected only a few times. The V gene is TRBV9, the J gene TRBJ1-1, with unresolved D. V was trimmed by 4 bases and J by 7 bases, leaving 11 bases between them. The CDR3 is made up of 12 amino acids. CDR1 is SGDLS and CDR2 is YYNGEE in the germline V gene. The CDR3 nucleotides are TGTGCCAGCAGCCCCCAGAAGGGTGAAGCTTTCTTT. Amino acid sequence: CASSPQKGEAFF.

In its sample, this clonotype was seen many times. The rearrangement uses TRBV4-3 and TRBJ1-2; D gene uncertain. V was shortened by 1 base and J by 3 bases, with 9 bases between the two germline ends. The CDR3 runs 14 residues. CDR1 LGHNA and CDR2 YSLEER come from the germline V gene. This CDR3 is CASSQGHGDYGYTF. CDR3 coding DNA: TGCGCCAGCAGCCAAGGCCACGGGGACTATGGCTACACCTTC.

Ten or more counts support this clonotype. The chain uses TRBV15 and TRBJ2-3, with a possible D match to TRBD2 (5 bases). This CDR3 is 16 amino acids long. Trimming shortened V by 3 bases and J by 4 bases, and 17 bases separated the two germline ends. The germline CDR1 and CDR2 sequences are LNHNV and YYDKDF (reference sequence). CDR3 sequence reads: CATSRTATERADTQYF. The CDR3 DNA reads TGTGCCACCAGCAGGACTGCGACTGAGAGGGCAGATACGCAGTATTTT.

This clonotype was counted ten times or more. The rearrangement joins TRBV6-5 to TRBJ1-5; D is unresolved. The CDR3 is 13 amino acids. The ends were cut back, 5 bases at V and 9 bases at J, with 14 bases in the middle. CDR1 is MNHEY, CDR2 SVGAGI, per germline. The CDR3 is CASSLRAERPQHF. CDR3 sequence (DNA): TGTGCCAGCAGTCTCCGGGCCGAGCGGCCCCAGCATTTT.

The V call is TRBV12-3 or TRBV12-4, the J call TRBJ1-1; D is uncertain. V was shortened by 8 bases and J by 0 bases, with 10 bases between the two germline ends. CDR3 length: 13 amino acids. CDR3 sequence (DNA): TGTGCCAGCGCGCGACAAGTGAACACTGAAGCTTTCTTT. Protein sequence: CASARQVNTEAFF.

This clonotype was seen many times. The chain links TRBV5-1 to TRBJ2-5, with D perhaps matching TRBD1 (5 bases). This CDR3 is 16 amino acids long. Trimming pared 2 bases from V and 2 bases from J, leaving 16 bases between. The V gene's germline CDR1 is SGHRS and CDR2 YFSETQ. CDR3: CASSLTGPPGQETQYF. CDR3 coding DNA: TGCGCCAGCAGCTTAACAGGCCCTCCCGGTCAAGAGACCCAGTACTTC.

This clonotype came up a few times. This rearrangement joins TRBV3-1 to TRBJ2-7, with 10 bases identical to TRBD1. Trimming cost V 2 bases and J 6 bases; bases outside gene matches: 10. The CDR3 has 16 residues. The germline gives CDR1 LGHDT, CDR2 YNNKEL (reference sequence). The CDR3 DNA sequence: TGTGCCAGCAGCCAATCTTGGGGGACAGGGGAAGGCGAGCAGTACTTC. The encoded protein is CASSQSWGTGEGEQYF.

This clonotype was picked up many times. The gene calls are TRBV7-2 and TRBJ2-3, with D hard to call. Trimming shortened V by 5 bases and J by 5 bases, and 14 bases separated the two germline ends. The CDR3 sequence is 14 residues long. Germline assignment: CDR1 SGHTA and CDR2 FQGNSA. This chain's CDR3 is CASSTFPERDTQYF. The CDR3 bases are TGTGCCAGCAGCACATTCCCCGAGAGAGATACGCAGTATTTT.

This clonotype was seen repeatedly, ten times or more. The chain recombines TRBV7-9 with TRBJ2-6; D ambiguous. The germline CDR1 and CDR2 sequences are SEHNR and FQNEAQ (reference sequence). The CDR3 is made up of 12 amino acids. Trimming left V 11 bases short and J 0 bases short, with 5 bases between. CDR3 coding DNA: TGTGCCCACGTCTCTGGGGCCAACGTCCTGACTTTC. Protein sequence: CAHVSGANVLTF.

This clonotype was observed a few times. V gene TRBV5-1 combines with J gene TRBJ1-3, with a possible D match to TRBD1 (5 bases). Germline assignment: CDR1 SGHRS and CDR2 YFSETQ. This CDR3 has 17 amino acids. V was trimmed by 1 base and J by 2 bases, leaving 16 bases between them. CDR3 protein: CASSLTQGGRAGNTIYF. CDR3 DNA: TGCGCCAGCAGCTTGACACAAGGCGGCAGGGCTGGAAACACCATATATTTT.

This sequence joins TRBV5-1 and TRBJ2-5; 14 bases are shared with TRBD2. The length of the CDR3 is 17 residues. Germline CDR1 SGHRS, CDR2 YFSETQ. After removal of 3 bases from V and 1 base from J, the junction contained 5 bases not matched to a gene. The DNA of the CDR3 is TGCGCCAGCAGCTCGGGGACTAGCGGGGGCCTCCAAGAGACCCAGTACTTC. It encodes CASSSGTSGGLQETQYF. The variable domain in full, completed from reference TRBV5-1 and TRBJ2-5, reads KAGVTQTPRYLIKTRGQQVTLSCSPISGHRSVSWYQQTPGQGLQFLFEYFSETQRNKGNFPGRFSGRQFSNSRSEMNVSTLELGDSALYLCASSSGTSGGLQETQYFGPGTRLLVL.

The rearrangement uses TRBV20-1 and TRBJ2-1; 8 bases agree with TRBD2. The V and J ends lost 2 bases and 0 bases, in that order; junction bases with no gene match: 6. CDR3 length: 16 amino acids. CDR1 is DFQATT, CDR2 SNEGSKA, per germline (reference sequence). CDR3 loop: CSARTLAGRSYNEQFF. The DNA of the CDR3 is TGCAGTGCTAGAACTCTAGCGGGCCGCTCCTACAATGAGCAGTTCTTC.

This clonotype was picked up many times. The V and J genes are TRBV5-1 and TRBJ2-2; D is ambiguous. This CDR3 comprises 15 residues. CDR1 and CDR2 from the germline V gene are SGHRS and YFSETQ. V gave up 4 bases and J gave up 0 bases, with 10 bases separating them. The CDR3, as DNA: TGCGCCAGCAGCCCAAGGAGTGCGAACACCGGGGAGCTGTTTTTT. It encodes CASSPRSANTGELFF.

Ten or more counts support this clonotype. V is TRBV12-3 or TRBV12-4 and J is TRBJ2-5; no reliable D call. V gave up 3 bases and J gave up 7 bases, with 12 bases separating them. The CDR3 contains 13 residues. The CDR3 bases are TGTGCCAGCAGTTTCGCAGCGTCGGGGACCCAGTACTTC. Residues: CASSFAASGTQYF.

This rearrangement joins TRBV29-1 to TRBJ2-7, with D maybe TRBD2 (5 bases). CDR1 SQVTM and CDR2 ANQGSEA come from the germline V gene. The CDR3 runs 13 residues. V dropped 2 bases and J dropped 6 bases, with 14 bases sitting between them. CDR3 region: CSVEPGSGSEQYF. The CDR3 region has the DNA TGCAGCGTTGAACCGGGTTCGGGGTCCGAGCAGTACTTC.

The genes are TRBV11-3 and TRBJ2-1; unclear D gene. Looked up from germline, CDR1 is SGHNT and CDR2 is YENEEA. V dropped 5 bases and J dropped 7 bases, with 15 bases sitting between them. This CDR3 is 14 amino acids long. The CDR3 loop is CASSPFLGANEQFF. The CDR3 region has the DNA TGTGCCAGCAGCCCATTTTTAGGAGCTAATGAGCAGTTCTTC.

This clonotype was seen repeatedly, ten times or more. The V call is TRBV18, the J call TRBJ2-2; no firm D call. The germline CDR1 and CDR2 sequences are KGHSH and LQKENI. The ends were cut back, 4 bases at V and 1 base at J, with 7 bases in the middle. CDR3 size: 14 residues. CDR3 DNA: TGTGCCAGCTCACGGGATCTGAACACCGGGGAGCTGTTTTTT. It is translated as CASSRDLNTGELFF. Full variable domain (outside the CDR3, taken from reference TRBV18 and TRBJ2-2): NAGVMQNPRHLVRRRGQEARLRCSPMKGHSHVYWYRQLPEEGLKFMVYLQKENIIDESGMPKERFSAEFPKEGPSILRIQQVVRGDSAAYFCASSRDLNTGELFFGEGSRLTVL.

There are a few counts of this clonotype. The junction differs from germline at one of its ends, possibly a read error. This CDR3 reads CASTEQGSYNSPLHF. The CDR3 DNA sequence: TGTGCCAGCACTGAACAGGGCTCCTATAATTCACCCCTCCACTTT. This chain connects TRBV6-1 to TRBJ1-6; tentatively, D is TRBD1 (6 bases). CDR1 and CDR2 (germline): MNHNS, SASEGT. The CDR3 consists of 15 residues.

This clonotype came up many times. The chain couples TRBV20-1 to TRBJ2-7; a weak D match, TRBD1 (6 bases). V gave up 1 base and J gave up 2 bases, with 9 bases separating them. CDR1 DFQATT and CDR2 SNEGSKA come from the germline V gene (reference sequence). The CDR3 is 13 amino acids. The CDR3 spells CSARGDKPYEQYF. The CDR3 DNA follows: TGCAGTGCTAGAGGGGACAAACCCTACGAGCAGTACTTC.

This clonotype was seen only a few times. This sequence joins TRBV5-1 and TRBJ1-3; D possibly corresponds to TRBD1 (5 bases). The CDR3 extends over 17 amino acids. Trimming pared 4 bases from V and 0 bases from J, leaving 17 bases between. From germline, CDR1 is SGHRS and CDR2 YFSETQ. CDR3 protein: CASSGFGGEVSGNTIYF. The CDR3 bases are TGCGCCAGCAGCGGCTTCGGGGGTGAAGTCTCTGGAAACACCATATATTTT.

This clonotype showed up many times. This chain connects TRBV6-2 or TRBV6-3 to TRBJ1-5; maybe TRBD1 (5 bases). Germline CDR1 and CDR2: MNHEY and SVGEGT. The CDR3 spans 14 residues. Trimming stripped 2 bases from V and 3 bases from J, with 8 bases between. CDR3 sequence (DNA): TGTGCCAGCAGTTACCTGACAGACAATCAGCCCCAGCATTTT. This sequence encodes CASSYLTDNQPQHF.

A few counts support this clonotype. The chain has TRBV5-6 and TRBJ1-6; D not certain. Germline assignment: CDR1 SGHDT and CDR2 YYEEEE. V gave up 1 base and J gave up 10 bases, with 6 bases separating them. This CDR3 contains 12 residues. CDR3: CASSLSVSPLHF. CDR3 nucleotide sequence: TGTGCCAGCAGCTTGTCCGTCTCACCCCTCCACTTT.

Only a few counts were recorded for this clonotype. The V call is TRBV9, the J call TRBJ2-1; possible D gene TRBD1, 6 bases. Germline V gene sequence: CDR1 SGDLS, CDR2 YYNGEE. CDR3 length: 14 residues. V was pared by 2 bases and J by 4 bases, with 10 bases between. DNA for the CDR3: TGTGCCAGCAGCGTGACAGGACCATACAATGAGCAGTTCTTC. It yields the protein CASSVTGPYNEQFF.

This clonotype was detected a few times. The chain is built from TRBV7-2 and TRBJ2-2; the D is unclear. This CDR3 region has 15 residues. Trimming cost V 5 bases and J 3 bases, with 13 bases left between them. Germline V CDR1 and CDR2: SGHTA, FQGNSA. CDR3 amino acids: CASSKTTSDTGELFF. For the CDR3, the DNA is TGTGCCAGCAGCAAGACAACTTCCGACACCGGGGAGCTGTTTTTT. The full variable domain, with the rest looked up from reference TRBV7-2 and TRBJ2-2, is GAGVSQSPSNKVTEKGKDVELRCDPISGHTALYWYRQSLGQGLEFLIYFQGNSAPDKSGLPSDRFSAERTGGSVSTLTIQRTQQEDSAVYLCASSKTTSDTGELFFGEGSRLTVL.

This sequence joins TRBV7-2 and TRBJ2-5; 9 positions match TRBD2. Per the germline V gene, CDR1 is SGHTA and CDR2 is FQGNSA. V was pared by 5 bases and J by 5 bases, with 6 bases of the junction left unmatched. This CDR3 region has 14 residues. The CDR3 protein is CASSKRGAEETQYF. The CDR3 region has the DNA TGTGCCAGCAGCAAGCGGGGGGCGGAGGAGACCCAGTACTTC. The full variable domain, its missing parts supplied by reference TRBV7-2 and TRBJ2-5, is GAGVSQSPSNKVTEKGKDVELRCDPISGHTALYWYRQSLGQGLEFLIYFQGNSAPDKSGLPSDRFSAERTGGSVSTLTIQRTQQEDSAVYLCASSKRGAEETQYFGPGTRLLVL.

This rearrangement joins TRBV3-1 to TRBJ1-1; no clear D gene. The V and J ends lost 3 bases and 1 base respectively, with 6 bases between them. The CDR3 length is 13 residues. Germline CDR1 LGHDT, CDR2 YNNKEL (reference sequence). The CDR3 DNA follows: TGTGCCAGCAGCCATCGAAGGAACACTGAAGCTTTCTTT. It encodes CASSHRRNTEAFF.